This T cell receptor (beta chain) was identified during a study of shared clonotypes between healthy human individuals. The CDR3 loop spans 16 amino acids. V lost 6 bases to trimming and J lost 7 bases; unmatched junction nucleotides: 17. The germline V gene has CDR1 WNHNN and CDR2 SYGVQD (reference sequence). TCRdb's copy holds only in-frame clones and misses some; the assay was immunoSEQ multiplex PCR. The sample has 950,000 to 1,100,000 clones; about 75% are singletons. This chain uses TRBV10-1 with TRBJ2-7; 8 bases match TRBD2. Sequenced material: memory CD4+ T cells sorted from blood. The sample's subset: CD45RA-negative fraction. This receptor was obtained from a man between 18 and 35 years old in good health. The CDR3 reads CASSPRLSGGLAEQYF. For the CDR3, the DNA is TGCGCCAGCAGCCCCCGCCTGAGCGGGGGACTCGCAGAGCAGTACTTC.